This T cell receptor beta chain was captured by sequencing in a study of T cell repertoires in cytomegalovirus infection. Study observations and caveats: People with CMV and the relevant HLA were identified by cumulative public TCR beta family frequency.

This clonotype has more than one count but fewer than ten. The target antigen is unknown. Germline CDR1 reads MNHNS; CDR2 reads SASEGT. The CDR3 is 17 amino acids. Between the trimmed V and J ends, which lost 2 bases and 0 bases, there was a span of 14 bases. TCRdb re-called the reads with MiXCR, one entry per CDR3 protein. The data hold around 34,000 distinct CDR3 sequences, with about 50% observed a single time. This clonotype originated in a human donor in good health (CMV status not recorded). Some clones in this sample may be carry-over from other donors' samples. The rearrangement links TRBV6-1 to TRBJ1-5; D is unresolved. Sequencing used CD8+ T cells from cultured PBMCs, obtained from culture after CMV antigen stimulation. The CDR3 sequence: CASSEPGRKVSNQPQHF. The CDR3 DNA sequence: TGTGCCAGCAGTGAACCCGGACGGAAGGTTAGCAATCAGCCCCAGCATTTT.